This T cell receptor (beta chain) was recovered during a study of human T cells and chemical hapten exposure. Overall study: TCR yields per sample varied mostly from small pooled library volume differences.

This clonotype was counted at least ten times. Time point here: patch test 1, 2 weeks after DPC sensitization. Regarding treatment: therapeutic diphenylcyclopropenone sensitization with weekly scalp DPC. RNA extraction used unfractionated whole blood as the source of total RNA. One entry per CDR3 protein, called by TCRdb with MiXCR from the RACE reads. The sample holds 40,000 or so distinct CDR3 sequences, 4% seen once. This TCR was sampled from a man aged 50 to 59 with alopecia areata. Some clones in this sample may be carry-over from other donors' samples. The sequencing here drew on whole blood, taken in connection with sensitization to the hapten diphenylcyclopropenone (DPC).

CDR3 nucleotides: TGTGCCAGCAGCCGAGATAGCTCCTACAATGAGCAGTTCTTC. The encoded protein is CASSRDSSYNEQFF. The chain carries TRBV3-1 and TRBJ2-1; D gene uncertain. Germline CDR1 reads LGHDT; CDR2 reads YNNKEL (reference sequence). V was shortened by 4 bases and J by 0 bases, with 7 bases between the two germline ends. The length of the CDR3 is 14 residues.